Listed here is a single TCR beta chain. This entry belongs to a study of blood T cell repertoires in COVID-19. Overall study: Samples taken during acute and convalescent COVID-19 were collected in the United States, Italy and Spain. From T cells, B-cell-depleted T cells, or PBMCs came the material, which was cDNA or gDNA.

This table comes from immunoSEQ multiplex PCR, and its TCRdb copy is limited to in-frame clones, with some not included. This table holds 200,000 to 250,000 clones, around 88% found once. There are 14 residues in the CDR3. Germline values: CDR1 MNHEY, CDR2 SVGAGI. Trimming left V 2 bases short and J 3 bases short, with 11 bases between. Participants came from fewer than 25 US areas, aged roughly 18 to 95 years. Participant reports of clinical history set cohort assignment. This sequence was found in a woman aged 50 to 60 with acute COVID-19. Sequencing was carried out using PBMCs or T cells enriched from blood (not recorded which). The chain uses TRBV6-5 and TRBJ2-7; D not certain. CDR3 sequence: CASSYKPGDYEQYF. The CDR3 DNA is TGTGCCAGCAGTTACAAACCAGGCGACTACGAGCAGTACTTC.